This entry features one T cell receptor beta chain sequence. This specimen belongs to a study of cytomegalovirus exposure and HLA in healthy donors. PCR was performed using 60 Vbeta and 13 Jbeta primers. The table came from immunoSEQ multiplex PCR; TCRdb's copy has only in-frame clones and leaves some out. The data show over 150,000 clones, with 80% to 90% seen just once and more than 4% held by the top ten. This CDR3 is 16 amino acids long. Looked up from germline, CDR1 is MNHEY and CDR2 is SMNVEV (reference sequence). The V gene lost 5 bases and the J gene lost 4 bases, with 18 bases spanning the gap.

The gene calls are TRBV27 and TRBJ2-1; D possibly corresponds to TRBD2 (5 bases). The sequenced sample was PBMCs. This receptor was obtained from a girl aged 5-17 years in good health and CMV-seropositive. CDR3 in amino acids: CASSPGFGSEYNEQFF. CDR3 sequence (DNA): TGTGCCAGCAGTCCCGGGTTTGGTAGCGAGTACAATGAGCAGTTCTTC.